This TCR beta chain was sequenced during a study of shared clonotypes between healthy human individuals. Whole-study findings and limits: Represented diversity (both genetic and exposure-history) was limited by the small number of donors.

As for this clone: What it binds is unknown.

The study drew all its donors from Caucasian adults living in Nashville, Tennessee. The CDR3 is made up of 14 amino acids. The germline V and J ends were trimmed by 7 bases and 0 bases, with 10 bases remaining between them. In germline, CDR1 is SNHLY, CDR2 FYNNEI. Each subset's genomic DNA was split evenly across several immunoSEQ plates. The assay was immunoSEQ multiplex PCR, and TCRdb's table has in-frame clones only and misses some. The data contain about 600,000 clones, roughly 97% of them singletons. V usage is TRBV2 and J usage is TRBJ1-5; no clear D gene. Sequencing was performed on naive CD4+ T cells sorted from blood. Subset indicated: CD45RA+ positively selected. This receptor was obtained from a woman aged 25 to 39 in good health. CDR3 nucleotides: TGTGCCAGCAAAGGCAGCAATAGCAATCAGCCCCAGCATTTT. Encoded protein: CASKGSNSNQPQHF.